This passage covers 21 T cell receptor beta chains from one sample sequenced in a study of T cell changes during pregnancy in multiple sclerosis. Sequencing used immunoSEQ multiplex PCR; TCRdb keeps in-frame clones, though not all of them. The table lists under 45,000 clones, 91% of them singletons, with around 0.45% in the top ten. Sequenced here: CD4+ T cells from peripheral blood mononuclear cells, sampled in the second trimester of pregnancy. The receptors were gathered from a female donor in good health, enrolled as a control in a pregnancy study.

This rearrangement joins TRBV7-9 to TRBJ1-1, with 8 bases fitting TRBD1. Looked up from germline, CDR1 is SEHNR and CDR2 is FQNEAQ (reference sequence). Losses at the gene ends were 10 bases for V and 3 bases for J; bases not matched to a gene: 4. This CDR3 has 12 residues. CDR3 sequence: CATRDRYTEAFF. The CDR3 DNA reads TGTGCCACCCGGGACAGGTACACTGAAGCTTTCTTT.

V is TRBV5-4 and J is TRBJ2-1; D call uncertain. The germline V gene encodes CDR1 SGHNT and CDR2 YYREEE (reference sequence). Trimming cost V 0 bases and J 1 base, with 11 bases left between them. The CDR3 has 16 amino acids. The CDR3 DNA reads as TGTGCCAGCAGCTTGGATCCCCCCAGGTCCTACAATGAGCAGTTCTTC. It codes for CASSLDPPRSYNEQFF.

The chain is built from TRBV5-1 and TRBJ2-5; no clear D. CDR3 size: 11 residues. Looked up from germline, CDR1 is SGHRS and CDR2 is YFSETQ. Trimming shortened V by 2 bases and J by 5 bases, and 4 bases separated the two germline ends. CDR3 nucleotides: TGCGCCAGCAGCTTTGCGGAGACCCAGTACTTC. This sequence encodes CASSFAETQYF. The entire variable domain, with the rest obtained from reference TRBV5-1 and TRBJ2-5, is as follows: KAGVTQTPRYLIKTRGQQVTLSCSPISGHRSVSWYQQTPGQGLQFLFEYFSETQRNKGNFPGRFSGRQFSNSRSEMNVSTLELGDSALYLCASSFAETQYFGPGTRLLVL.

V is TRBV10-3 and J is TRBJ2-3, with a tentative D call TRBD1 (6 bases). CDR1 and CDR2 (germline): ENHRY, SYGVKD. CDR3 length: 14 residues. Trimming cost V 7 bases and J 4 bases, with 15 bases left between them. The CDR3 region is CAIMKQGGADTQYF. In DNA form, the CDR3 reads TGTGCCATCATGAAACAGGGTGGGGCAGATACGCAGTATTTT.

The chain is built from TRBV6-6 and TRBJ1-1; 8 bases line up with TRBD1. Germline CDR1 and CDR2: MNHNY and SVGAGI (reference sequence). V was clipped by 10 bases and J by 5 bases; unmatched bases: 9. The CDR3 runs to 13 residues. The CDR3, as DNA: TGTGCCACCAATTCAGGGGGCTTGACTGAAGCTTTCTTT. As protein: CATNSGGLTEAFF.

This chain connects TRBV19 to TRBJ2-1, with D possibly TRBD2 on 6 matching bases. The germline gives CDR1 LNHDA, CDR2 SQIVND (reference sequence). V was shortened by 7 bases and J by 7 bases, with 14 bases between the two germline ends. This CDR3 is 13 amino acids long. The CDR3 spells CASTVDRGNEQFF. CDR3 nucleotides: TGTGCCAGTACTGTGGATCGGGGGAATGAGCAGTTCTTC.

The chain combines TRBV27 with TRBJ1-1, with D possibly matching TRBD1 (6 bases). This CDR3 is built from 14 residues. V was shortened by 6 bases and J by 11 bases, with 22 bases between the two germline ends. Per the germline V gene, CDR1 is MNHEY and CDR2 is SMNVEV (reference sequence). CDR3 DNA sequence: TGTGCCAGCAGGGGGGCTGGGGGGGAGGTCCGGGCTTTCTTT. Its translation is CASRGAGGEVRAFF.

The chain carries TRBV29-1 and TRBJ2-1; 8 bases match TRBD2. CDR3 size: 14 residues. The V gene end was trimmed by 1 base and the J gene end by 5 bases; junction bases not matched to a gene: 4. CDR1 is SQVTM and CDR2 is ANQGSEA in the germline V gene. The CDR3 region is CSVEAGGIDNEQFF. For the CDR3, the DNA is TGCAGCGTTGAAGCGGGAGGGATCGACAATGAGCAGTTCTTC.

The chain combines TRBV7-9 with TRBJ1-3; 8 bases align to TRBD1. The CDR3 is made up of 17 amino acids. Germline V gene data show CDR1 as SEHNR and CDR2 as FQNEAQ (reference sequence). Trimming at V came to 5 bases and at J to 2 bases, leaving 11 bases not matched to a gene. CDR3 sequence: CASSPFGQGGTGNTIYF. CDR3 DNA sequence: TGTGCCAGCAGCCCCTTTGGACAGGGCGGAACTGGAAACACCATATATTTT.

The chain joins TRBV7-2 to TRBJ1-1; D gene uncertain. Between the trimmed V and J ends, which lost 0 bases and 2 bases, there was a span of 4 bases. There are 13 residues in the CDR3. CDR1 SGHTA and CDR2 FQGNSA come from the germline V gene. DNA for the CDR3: TGTGCCAGCAGCTTAGCGGGCAACACTGAAGCTTTCTTT. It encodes CASSLAGNTEAFF.

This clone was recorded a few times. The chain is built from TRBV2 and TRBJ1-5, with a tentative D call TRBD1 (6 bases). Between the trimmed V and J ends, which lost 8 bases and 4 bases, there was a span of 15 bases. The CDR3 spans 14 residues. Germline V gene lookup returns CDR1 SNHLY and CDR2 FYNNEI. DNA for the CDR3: TGTGCCAGCCTGAGTGGCGACAGGAATCAGCCCCAGCATTTT. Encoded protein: CASLSGDRNQPQHF.

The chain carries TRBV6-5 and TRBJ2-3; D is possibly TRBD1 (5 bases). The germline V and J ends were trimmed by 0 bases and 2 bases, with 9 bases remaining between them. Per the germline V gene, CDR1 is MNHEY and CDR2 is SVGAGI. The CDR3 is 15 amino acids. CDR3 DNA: TGTGCCAGCAGTTACTCGGGGCATAACACAGATACGCAGTATTTT. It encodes CASSYSGHNTDTQYF.

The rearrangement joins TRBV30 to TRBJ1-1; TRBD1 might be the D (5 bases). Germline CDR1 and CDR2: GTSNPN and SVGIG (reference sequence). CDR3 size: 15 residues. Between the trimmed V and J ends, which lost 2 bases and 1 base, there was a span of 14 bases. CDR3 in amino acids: CAWSPSNRKNTEAFF. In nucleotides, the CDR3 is TGTGCCTGGAGTCCTTCCAACAGGAAGAACACTGAAGCTTTCTTT.

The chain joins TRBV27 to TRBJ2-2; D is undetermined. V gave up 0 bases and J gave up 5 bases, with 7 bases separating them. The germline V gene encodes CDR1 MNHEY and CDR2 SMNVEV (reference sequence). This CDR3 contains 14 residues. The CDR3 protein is CASSLSVRTGELFF. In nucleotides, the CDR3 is TGTGCCAGCAGTTTATCAGTGAGGACCGGGGAGCTGTTTTTT.

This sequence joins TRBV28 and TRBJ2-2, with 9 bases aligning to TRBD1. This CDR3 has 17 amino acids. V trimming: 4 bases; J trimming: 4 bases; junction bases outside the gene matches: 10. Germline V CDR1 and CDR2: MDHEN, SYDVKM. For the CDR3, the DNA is TGTGCCAGCAGTTGGAAATTTGGACAGGGGACCACCGGGGAGCTGTTTTTT. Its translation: CASSWKFGQGTTGELFF.

The CDR3 sequence is CASSLDGNYGYTF. The DNA of the CDR3 is TGCGCCAGCAGCCTTGACGGGAACTATGGCTACACCTTC. V is TRBV5-1 and J is TRBJ1-2; D not certain. V shed 4 bases and J shed 2 bases, with 9 bases lying between them. Germline-derived CDR1 and CDR2 are SGHRS and YFSETQ. The CDR3 sequence is 13 residues long. The variable domain in full, with the rest retrieved from reference TRBV5-1 and TRBJ1-2, is KAGVTQTPRYLIKTRGQQVTLSCSPISGHRSVSWYQQTPGQGLQFLFEYFSETQRNKGNFPGRFSGRQFSNSRSEMNVSTLELGDSALYLCASSLDGNYGYTFGSGTRLTVV.

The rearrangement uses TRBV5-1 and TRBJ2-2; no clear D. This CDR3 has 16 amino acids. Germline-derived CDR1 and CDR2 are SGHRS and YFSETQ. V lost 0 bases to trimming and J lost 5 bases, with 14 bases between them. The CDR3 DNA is TGCGCCAGCAGCTTGGGTGCCCGAACAGTTACCGGGGAGCTGTTTTTT. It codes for CASSLGARTVTGELFF.

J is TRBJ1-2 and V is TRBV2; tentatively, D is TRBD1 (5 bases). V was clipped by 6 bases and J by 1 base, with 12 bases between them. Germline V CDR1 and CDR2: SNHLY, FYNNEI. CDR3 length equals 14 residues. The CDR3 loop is CASSDLGGNYGYTF. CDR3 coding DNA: TGTGCCAGCAGCGACCTGGGGGGTAACTATGGCTACACCTTC.

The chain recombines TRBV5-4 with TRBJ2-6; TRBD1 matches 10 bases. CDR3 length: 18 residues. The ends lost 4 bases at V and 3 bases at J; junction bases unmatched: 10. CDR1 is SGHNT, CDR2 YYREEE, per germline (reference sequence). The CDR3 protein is CASSTRRDRGGGANVLTF. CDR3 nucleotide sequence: TGTGCCAGCAGCACGCGCCGGGACAGGGGTGGTGGGGCCAACGTCCTGACTTTC.

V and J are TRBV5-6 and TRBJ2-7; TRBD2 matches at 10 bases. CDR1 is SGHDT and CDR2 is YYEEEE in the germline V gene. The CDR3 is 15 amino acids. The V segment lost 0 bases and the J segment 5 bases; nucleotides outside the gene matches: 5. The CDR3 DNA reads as TGTGCCAGCAGCTTGGGGAGACTAGCGGGCAACGAGCAGTACTTC. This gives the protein CASSLGRLAGNEQYF. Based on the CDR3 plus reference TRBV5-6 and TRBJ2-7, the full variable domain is DAGVTQSPTHLIKTRGQQVTLRCSPKSGHDTVSWYQQALGQGPQFIFQYYEEEERQRGNFPDRFSGHQFPNYSSELNVNALLLGDSALYLCASSLGRLAGNEQYFGPGTRLTVT.

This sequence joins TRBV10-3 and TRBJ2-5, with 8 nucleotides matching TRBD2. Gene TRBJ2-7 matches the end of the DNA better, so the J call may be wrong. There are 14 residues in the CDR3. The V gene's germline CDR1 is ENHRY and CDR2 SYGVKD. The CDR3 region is CAISGGLAGYEQYF. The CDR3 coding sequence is TGTGCCATCAGTGGCGGTCTAGCGGGCTACGAGCAGTACTTC.